This TCR beta chain was recorded in a study of T cell responses to AZD1222 COVID-19 vaccine. Study-level findings and limits: Baseline serostatus was positive in only a handful of AZD1222 recipients. Vaccine-related CD4 TCRs covered spike, predominating at 160-218 and 743-854.

In this sample, this clone turned up a few times. Its target is unknown. Some clones are missing from TCRdb's copy, which holds only in-frame ones; the method was immunoSEQ multiplex PCR. Seen here are some 140,000 clones, over 65% observed once, and the top ten hold approximately 4%. There are 14 residues in the CDR3. With 4 bases clipped from V and 2 bases from J, the junction kept 3 bases outside the gene matches. Germline V gene sequence: CDR1 LGHNA, CDR2 YNFKEQ. The chain recombines TRBV4-2 with TRBJ1-2; 8 positions agree with TRBD1. The sequences come from peripheral blood, collected on day 0 of AZD1222 vaccination. This sequence originates from an adult in good health. CDR3 sequence reads: CASSPGTGNYGYTF. For the CDR3, the DNA is TGTGCCAGCAGCCCGGGGACAGGCAACTATGGCTACACCTTC.